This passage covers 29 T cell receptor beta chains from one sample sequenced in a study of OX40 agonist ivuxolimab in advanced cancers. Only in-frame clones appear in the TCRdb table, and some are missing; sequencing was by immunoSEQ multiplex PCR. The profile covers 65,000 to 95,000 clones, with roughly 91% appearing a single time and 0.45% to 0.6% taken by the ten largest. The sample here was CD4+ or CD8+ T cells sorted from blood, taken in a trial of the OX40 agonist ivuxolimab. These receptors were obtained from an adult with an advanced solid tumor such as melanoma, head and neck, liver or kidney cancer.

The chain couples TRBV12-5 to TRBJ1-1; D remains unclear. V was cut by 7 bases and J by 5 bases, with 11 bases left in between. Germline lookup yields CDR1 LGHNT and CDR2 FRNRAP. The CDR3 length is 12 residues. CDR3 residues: CASAVDRTEAFF. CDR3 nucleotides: TGTGCTAGTGCCGTTGATAGGACTGAAGCTTTCTTT.

The CDR3 nucleotides read TGCGCCAGCAGACCGACTAGCGGGGGGACCGGGGAGCTGTTTTTT. Residues: CASRPTSGGTGELFF. The genes are TRBV5-1 and TRBJ2-2, with TRBD2 matching 13 bases. Germline loops: CDR1 SGHRS, CDR2 YFSETQ. Germline trimming cut 5 bases from V and 5 bases from J; bases unmatched to any gene: 3. CDR3 size: 15 residues.

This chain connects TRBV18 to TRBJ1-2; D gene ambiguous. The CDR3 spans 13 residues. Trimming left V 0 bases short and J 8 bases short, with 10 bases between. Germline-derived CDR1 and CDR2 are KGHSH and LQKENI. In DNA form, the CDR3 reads TGTGCCAGCTCACCACCAAGCCTCATCGGCTACACCTTC. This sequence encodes CASSPPSLIGYTF.

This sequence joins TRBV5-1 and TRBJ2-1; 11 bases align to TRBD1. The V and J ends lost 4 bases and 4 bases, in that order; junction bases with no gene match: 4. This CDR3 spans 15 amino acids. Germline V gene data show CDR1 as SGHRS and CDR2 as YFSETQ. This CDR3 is CASSPGQGVYNEQFF. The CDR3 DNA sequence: TGCGCCAGCAGCCCGGGACAGGGGGTTTACAATGAGCAGTTCTTC.

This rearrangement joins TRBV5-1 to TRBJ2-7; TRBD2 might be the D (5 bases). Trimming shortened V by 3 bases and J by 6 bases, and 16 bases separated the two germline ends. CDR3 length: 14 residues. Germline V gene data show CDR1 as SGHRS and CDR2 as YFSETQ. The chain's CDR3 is CASSSDSRSSEQYF. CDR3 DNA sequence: TGCGCCAGCAGCTCGGACTCTCGGTCGTCCGAGCAGTACTTC.

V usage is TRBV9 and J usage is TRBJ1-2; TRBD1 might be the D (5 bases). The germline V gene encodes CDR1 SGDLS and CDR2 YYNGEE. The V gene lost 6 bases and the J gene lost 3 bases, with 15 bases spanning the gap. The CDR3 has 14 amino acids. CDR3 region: CASNPGGYYYGYTF. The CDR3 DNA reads TGTGCCAGCAACCCCGGGGGGTATTACTATGGCTACACCTTC.

CDR3 DNA sequence: TGTGCCAGCAGCTTAGAGACAGGCCTCACTAACTATGGCTACACCTTC. Protein: CASSLETGLTNYGYTF. The chain employs TRBV7-9 and TRBJ1-2; D is possibly TRBD1 (6 bases). V was pared by 1 base and J by 0 bases, with 12 bases between. CDR1 SEHNR and CDR2 FQNEAQ come from the germline V gene (reference sequence). The CDR3 is 16 residues long.

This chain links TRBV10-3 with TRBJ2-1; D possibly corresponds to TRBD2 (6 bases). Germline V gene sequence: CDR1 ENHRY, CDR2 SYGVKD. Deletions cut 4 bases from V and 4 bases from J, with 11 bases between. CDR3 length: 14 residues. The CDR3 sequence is CAISGRDGYNEQFF. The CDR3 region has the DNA TGTGCCATCAGTGGGCGGGACGGATACAATGAGCAGTTCTTC.

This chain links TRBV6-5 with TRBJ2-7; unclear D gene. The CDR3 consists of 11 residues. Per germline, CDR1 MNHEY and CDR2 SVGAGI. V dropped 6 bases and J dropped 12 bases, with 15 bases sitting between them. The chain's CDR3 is CASREGIGLYF. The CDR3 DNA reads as TGTGCCAGCAGAGAAGGGATAGGGCTGTACTTC.

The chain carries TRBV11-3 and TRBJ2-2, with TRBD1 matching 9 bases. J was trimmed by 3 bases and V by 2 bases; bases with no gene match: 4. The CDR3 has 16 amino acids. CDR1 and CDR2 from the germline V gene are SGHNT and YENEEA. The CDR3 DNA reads TGTGCCAGCAGCTTACGGGGACAGGGACACACCGGGGAGCTGTTTTTT. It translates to CASSLRGQGHTGELFF.

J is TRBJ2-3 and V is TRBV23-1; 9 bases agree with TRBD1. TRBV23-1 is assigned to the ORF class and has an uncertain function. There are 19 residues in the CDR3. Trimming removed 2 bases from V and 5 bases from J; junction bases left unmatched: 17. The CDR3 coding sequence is TGCGCCAGCAGTCAACCCGCCATACCACAGGGGGCGCATTTAGATACGCAGTATTTT. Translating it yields CASSQPAIPQGAHLDTQYF.

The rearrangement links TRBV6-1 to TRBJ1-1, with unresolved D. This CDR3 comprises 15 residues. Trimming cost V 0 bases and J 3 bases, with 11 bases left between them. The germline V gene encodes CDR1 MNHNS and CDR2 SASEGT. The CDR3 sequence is CASSEAHGGYTEAFF. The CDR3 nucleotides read TGTGCCAGCAGTGAAGCCCACGGCGGCTACACTGAAGCTTTCTTT.

DNA of the CDR3: TGTGCTAGTGGTGGACGAGGAGGGCCCACAGATACGCAGTATTTT. It translates to CASGGRGGPTDTQYF. The rearrangement joins TRBV12-5 to TRBJ2-3; TRBD2 is a possible D gene (6 bases). The length of the CDR3 is 15 residues. With 5 bases removed from V and 2 bases from J, the gap between germline ends came to 14 bases. Per the germline V gene, CDR1 is LGHNT and CDR2 is FRNRAP.

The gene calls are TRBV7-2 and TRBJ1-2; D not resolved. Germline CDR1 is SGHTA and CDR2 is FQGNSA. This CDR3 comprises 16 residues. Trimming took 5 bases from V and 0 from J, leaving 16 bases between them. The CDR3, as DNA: TGTGCCAGCAGCCCCCCGGGAGGAAGGGCTAACTATGGCTACACCTTC. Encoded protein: CASSPPGGRANYGYTF.

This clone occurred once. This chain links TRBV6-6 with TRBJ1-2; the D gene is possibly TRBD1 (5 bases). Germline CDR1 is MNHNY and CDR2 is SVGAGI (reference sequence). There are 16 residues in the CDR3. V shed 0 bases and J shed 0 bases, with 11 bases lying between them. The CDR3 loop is CASSYSGGRANYGYTF. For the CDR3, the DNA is TGTGCCAGCAGTTACTCGGGGGGTAGAGCTAACTATGGCTACACCTTC.

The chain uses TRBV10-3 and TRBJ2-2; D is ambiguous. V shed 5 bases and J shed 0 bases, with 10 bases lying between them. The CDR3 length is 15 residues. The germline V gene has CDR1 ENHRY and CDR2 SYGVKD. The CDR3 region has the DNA TGTGCCATCAGTCCAAAAAAGCCGAACACCGGGGAGCTGTTTTTT. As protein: CAISPKKPNTGELFF.

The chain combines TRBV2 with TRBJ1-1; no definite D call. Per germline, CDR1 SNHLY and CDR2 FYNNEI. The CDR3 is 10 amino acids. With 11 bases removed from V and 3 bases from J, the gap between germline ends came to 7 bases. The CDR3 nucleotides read TGTGCCGCGTCGGACACTGAAGCTTTCTTT. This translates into CAASDTEAFF.

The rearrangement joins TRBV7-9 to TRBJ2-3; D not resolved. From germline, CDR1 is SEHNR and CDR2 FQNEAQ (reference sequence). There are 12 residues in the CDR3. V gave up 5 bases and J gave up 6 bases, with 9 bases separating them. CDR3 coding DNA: TGTGCCAGCAGCACAACGTATGATACGCAGTATTTT. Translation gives CASSTTYDTQYF.

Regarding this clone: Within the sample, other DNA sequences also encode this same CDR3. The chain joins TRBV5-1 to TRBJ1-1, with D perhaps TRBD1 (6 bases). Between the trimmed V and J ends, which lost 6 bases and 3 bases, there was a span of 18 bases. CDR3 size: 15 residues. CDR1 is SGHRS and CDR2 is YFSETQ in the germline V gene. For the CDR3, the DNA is TGCGCCAGCAACCACTGGGGGCGGGGGGACACTGAAGCTTTCTTT. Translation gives CASNHWGRGDTEAFF. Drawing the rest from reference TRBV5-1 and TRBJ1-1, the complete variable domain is KAGVTQTPRYLIKTRGQQVTLSCSPISGHRSVSWYQQTPGQGLQFLFEYFSETQRNKGNFPGRFSGRQFSNSRSEMNVSTLELGDSALYLCASNHWGRGDTEAFFGQGTRLTVV.

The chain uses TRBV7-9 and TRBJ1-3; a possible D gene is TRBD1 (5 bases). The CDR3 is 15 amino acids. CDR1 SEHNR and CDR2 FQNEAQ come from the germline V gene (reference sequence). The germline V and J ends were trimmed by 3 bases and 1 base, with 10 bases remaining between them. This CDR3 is CASSLGRGSGNTIYF. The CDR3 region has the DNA TGTGCCAGCAGCTTGGGTCGGGGGTCTGGAAACACCATATATTTT. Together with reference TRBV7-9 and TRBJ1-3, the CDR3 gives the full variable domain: DTGVSQNPRHKITKRGQNVTFRCDPISEHNRLYWYRQTLGQGPEFLTYFQNEAQLEKSRLLSDRFSAERPKGSFSTLEIQRTEQGDSAMYLCASSLGRGSGNTIYFGEGSWLTVV.

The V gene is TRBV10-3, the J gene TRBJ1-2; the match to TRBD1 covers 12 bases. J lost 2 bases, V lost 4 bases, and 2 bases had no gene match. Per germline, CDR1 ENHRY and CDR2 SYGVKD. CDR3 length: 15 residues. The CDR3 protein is CAISVGTGGNYGYTF. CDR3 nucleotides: TGTGCCATCAGTGTGGGGACAGGGGGCAACTATGGCTACACCTTC.

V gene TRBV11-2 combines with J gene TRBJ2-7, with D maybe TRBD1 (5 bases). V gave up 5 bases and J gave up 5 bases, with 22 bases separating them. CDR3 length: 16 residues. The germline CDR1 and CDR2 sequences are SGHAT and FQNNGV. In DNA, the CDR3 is TGTGCCAGCAGCGTTATATTTGTCCAGGGCCAGCACGAGCAGTACTTC. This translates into CASSVIFVQGQHEQYF.

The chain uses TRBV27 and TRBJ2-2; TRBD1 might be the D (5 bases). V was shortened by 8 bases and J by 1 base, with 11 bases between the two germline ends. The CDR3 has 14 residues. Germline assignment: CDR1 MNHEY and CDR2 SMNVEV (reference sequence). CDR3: CASRRGQNTGELFF. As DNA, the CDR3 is TGTGCCAGCCGCCGAGGACAGAACACCGGGGAGCTGTTTTTT.

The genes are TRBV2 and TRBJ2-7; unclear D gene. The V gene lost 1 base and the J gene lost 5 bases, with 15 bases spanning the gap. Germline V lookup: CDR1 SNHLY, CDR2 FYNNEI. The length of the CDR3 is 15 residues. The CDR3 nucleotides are TGTGCCAGCAGTGAAGGTGTTCTGGGTAATCACGAGCAGTACTTC. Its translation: CASSEGVLGNHEQYF.

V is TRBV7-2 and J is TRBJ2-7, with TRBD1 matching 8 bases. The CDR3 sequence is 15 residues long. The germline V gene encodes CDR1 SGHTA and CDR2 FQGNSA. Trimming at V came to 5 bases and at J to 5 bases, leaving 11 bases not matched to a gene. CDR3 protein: CASSPPGQGGDEQYF. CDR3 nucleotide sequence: TGTGCCAGCAGCCCCCCCGGACAGGGAGGCGACGAGCAGTACTTC.

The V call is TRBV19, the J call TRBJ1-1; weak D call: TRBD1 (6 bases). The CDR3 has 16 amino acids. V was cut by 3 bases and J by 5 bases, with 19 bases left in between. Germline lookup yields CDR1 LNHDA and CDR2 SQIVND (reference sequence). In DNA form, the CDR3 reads TGTGCCAGTAGTATTGGGTCGGGGGGCAGTGGAACTGAAGCTTTCTTT. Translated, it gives CASSIGSGGSGTEAFF.

CDR3 sequence: CASSLPPLNTEAFF. The CDR3 nucleotides are TGTGCCAGCAGCTTGCCCCCATTGAACACTGAAGCTTTCTTT. V and J are TRBV5-6 and TRBJ1-1; D is uncertain. This CDR3 region has 14 residues. The V and J ends lost 1 base and 0 bases respectively, with 7 bases between them. CDR1 and CDR2 from the germline V gene are SGHDT and YYEEEE. Full variable domain (missing parts from reference TRBV5-6 and TRBJ1-1): DAGVTQSPTHLIKTRGQQVTLRCSPKSGHDTVSWYQQALGQGPQFIFQYYEEEERQRGNFPDRFSGHQFPNYSSELNVNALLLGDSALYLCASSLPPLNTEAFFGQGTRLTVV.

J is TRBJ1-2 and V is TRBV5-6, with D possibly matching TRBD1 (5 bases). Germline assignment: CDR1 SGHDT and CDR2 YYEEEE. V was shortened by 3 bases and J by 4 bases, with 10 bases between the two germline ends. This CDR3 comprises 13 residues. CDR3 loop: CASSSTGSYGYTF. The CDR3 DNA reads TGTGCCAGCAGCTCCACAGGTAGCTATGGCTACACCTTC.

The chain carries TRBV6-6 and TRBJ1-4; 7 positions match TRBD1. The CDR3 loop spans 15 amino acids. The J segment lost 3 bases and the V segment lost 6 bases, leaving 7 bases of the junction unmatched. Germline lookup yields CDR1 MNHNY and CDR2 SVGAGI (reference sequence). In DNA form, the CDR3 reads TGTGCCAGCAGCGACCGGGACAGAGCTAATGAAAAACTGTTTTTT. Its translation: CASSDRDRANEKLFF.